The present TCR beta chain was sequenced within a study of cytomegalovirus exposure and HLA in healthy donors. General study findings and limits: Later analysis found that TCR beta chains associated with HLA were more clonally expanded than other, equally common chains. A later analysis linked a missense DCLRE1C variant to TCR beta V- and J-gene trimming.

Germline V CDR1 and CDR2: MGHRA, YSYEKL. V was cut by 1 base and J by 9 bases, with 3 bases left in between. This CDR3 region has 11 residues. 60 Vbeta and 13 Jbeta primers were used in PCR. TCRdb's copy holds only in-frame clones and misses some; the assay was immunoSEQ multiplex PCR. This table holds about 170,000 clones, under 85% found once. Unrecorded immune exposures were likely, despite nominal health at sampling. Concerning this clone: Its antigen is undetermined.

The receptor was derived from a woman between 18 and 29 years old in good health and CMV-seropositive. This chain connects TRBV4-1 to TRBJ1-4; no definite D call. Input material: PBMCs. Here the CDR3 DNA reads TGCGCCAGCAGCCAAGCTCAAAAACTGTTTTTT. Amino acid sequence: CASSQAQKLFF.